These 4 T cell receptor beta chains share one sample of origin, sequenced in a study of neurological immune-mediated disorders. Using its own MiXCR run on the 5' RACE reads, TCRdb lists one record per CDR3 protein. The data show about 59,000 distinct CDR3 sequences, with about 12% seen just once and around a tenth held by the top ten. Sequenced: PBMCs. These receptors were taken from a woman aged 55 to 70 with HTLV-1-associated myelopathy (HAM/TSP).

The J gene is TRBJ1-1, the V gene TRBV2; D call uncertain. CDR3 length equals 14 residues. In germline, CDR1 is SNHLY, CDR2 FYNNEI. V was pared by 6 bases and J by 0 bases, with 11 bases between. The chain's CDR3 is CASRLTTLNTEAFF. Here the CDR3 DNA reads TGTGCCAGCAGATTGACAACCCTGAACACTGAAGCTTTCTTT.

The V gene is TRBV12-3 or TRBV12-4, the J gene TRBJ2-3; D not certain. The V gene lost 6 bases and the J gene lost 14 bases, with 18 bases spanning the gap. This CDR3 has 12 amino acids. The CDR3 here is CASRGPTLRRYF. The CDR3 DNA reads TGTGCCAGCAGGGGCCCGACGCTTCGCCGGTATTTT.

In the case of this clonotype: This is likely a read error, given that the CDR3 carries no conserved phenylalanine or tryptophan at its end. The chain is built from TRBV9 and TRBJ2-1, with D hard to call. Germline CDR1 reads SGDLS; CDR2 reads YYNGEE. The CDR3 has 15 amino acids. CDR3 DNA sequence: TGTGCCAGCAGCGTGGTCGGGTGGGCCTATAATGAGCAGTTCCTC. It translates to CASSVVGWAYNEQFL.

This clonotype was observed at least ten times. V gene TRBV7-9 combines with J gene TRBJ1-6, with D uncertain. The V end lost 5 bases, the J end lost 3 bases, and 11 bases lay between the germline ends. The CDR3 length is 15 residues. Germline V gene data show CDR1 as SEHNR and CDR2 as FQNEAQ (reference sequence). CDR3 amino acids: CASSTGAGYNSPLHF. For the CDR3, the DNA is TGTGCCAGCAGCACGGGCGCGGGCTATAATTCACCCCTCCACTTT.